Here is one T cell receptor (beta chain) with its context. Trimming stripped 4 bases from V and 6 bases from J, with 7 bases between. CDR1 is LNHDA, CDR2 SQIVND, per germline (reference sequence). The CDR3 contains 12 residues. These data come from a study of blood T cell repertoires in COVID-19. Across the whole study: Italy, Spain and the United States were the sources of the convalescent and acute COVID-19 samples. Nucleic acid was either cDNA or gDNA, and it came from T cells, B-cell-depleted T cells, or PBMCs.

Original handling: Using reference gene primer amplification, nucleated cell counts were estimated. Assay used: immunoSEQ multiplex PCR; TCRdb lists only in-frame clones, some missing. V and J calls and clone size follow that table, whereas D and trimming were derived from the DNA. Found here are roughly 11,000 clones, around 90% of them singletons; the top ten hold approximately 11%. The sequenced sample was peripheral blood. The sequence came from a human donor in a cohort sampled during active COVID-19. The V gene is TRBV19, the J gene TRBJ1-5; D remains unclear. The CDR3 sequence is CASSTLSQPQHF. CDR3 coding DNA: TGTGCCAGTAGTACACTTAGTCAGCCCCAGCATTTT.